Each of the 16 T cell receptor beta chains below was sequenced from the same sample in a study of CD8+CD57+ T cells in acquired aplastic anemia. Genomic DNA, the template, was used for profiling of the TCR beta VDJ and CDR3. TCRdb used MiXCR to reprocess the reads, holding one entry per CDR3 protein. Here the sample spans 200,000 to 250,000 distinct CDR3 sequences, over 55% being singletons. Patients picked for sequencing had shown CD8+CD57+ cell expansion detected by flow cytometry. Specimen: sorted CD4+, CD8+, or CD8+CD57+ T cells (not recorded which) from PBMCs. The receptors were gathered from a human donor with aplastic anemia.

This clonotype was detected only a few times. The genes are TRBV24-1 and TRBJ2-5; 7 nucleotides agree with TRBD1. Germline CDR1 is KGHDR and CDR2 is SFDVKD. The CDR3 is 15 amino acids. The V gene end was trimmed by 3 bases and the J gene end by 3 bases; junction bases not matched to a gene: 6. The CDR3 is CATSDPRTGEETQYF. CDR3 nucleotide sequence: TGTGCCACCAGTGATCCCCGGACAGGAGAAGAGACCCAGTACTTC.

The DNA for the CDR3 is TGCAGTGCCCTAGCGGGGGCGACTAAAGAGACCCAGTACTTC. It codes for CSALAGATKETQYF. The V gene is TRBV20-1, the J gene TRBJ2-5; 10 bases are shared with TRBD2. This CDR3 is built from 14 residues. Germline V CDR1 and CDR2: DFQATT, SNEGSKA (reference sequence). Unmatched junction bases numbered 7, after V lost 6 bases and J lost 3 bases.

The chain recombines TRBV5-1 with TRBJ1-1; D gene unclear. Trimming shortened V by 6 bases and J by 11 bases, and 8 bases separated the two germline ends. The V gene's germline CDR1 is SGHRS and CDR2 YFSETQ. The CDR3 length is 9 residues. CDR3 bases: TGCGCCAGCACCCCTATGGCTTTCTTT. Translated: CASTPMAFF.

This chain joins TRBV7-9 and TRBJ2-3; D remains ambiguous. Trimming took 1 base from V and 2 from J, leaving 4 bases between them. The CDR3 extends over 13 amino acids. Germline V CDR1 and CDR2: SEHNR, FQNEAQ (reference sequence). In DNA, the CDR3 is TGTGCCAGCAGCTTAGTTGACACAGATACGCAGTATTTT. Translating it yields CASSLVDTDTQYF.

The rearrangement uses TRBV5-1 and TRBJ2-3; D remains ambiguous. The germline CDR1 and CDR2 sequences are SGHRS and YFSETQ. The CDR3 loop spans 15 amino acids. The V and J ends lost 1 base and 4 bases respectively, with 13 bases between them. As DNA, the CDR3 is TGCGCCAGCAGCTTGACTCTGACGGGCGCAGATACGCAGTATTTT. It specifies CASSLTLTGADTQYF.

The chain joins TRBV7-2 to TRBJ1-2; tentative D call: TRBD1 (6 bases). Trimming took off 7 bases at V and 8 bases at J, with 17 bases between the two ends. The CDR3 extends over 13 amino acids. Germline-derived CDR1 and CDR2 are SGHTA and FQGNSA. The CDR3 DNA is TGTGCCAGCACCCCCGGCAGGGGTCGCGGCTACACCTTC. Translating it yields CASTPGRGRGYTF.

This clonotype was picked up many times. The chain joins TRBV28 to TRBJ1-2, with D possibly matching TRBD1 (5 bases). The germline CDR1 and CDR2 sequences are MDHEN and SYDVKM. Trimming shortened V by 11 bases and J by 2 bases, and 15 bases separated the two germline ends. The CDR3 is 13 residues long. CDR3 in amino acids: CAAKEAGNYGYTF. The CDR3 coding sequence is TGTGCCGCGAAAGAGGCAGGGAACTATGGCTACACCTTC.

The V and J genes are TRBV7-3 and TRBJ2-5; the D is unclear. The CDR3 length is 13 residues. CDR1 and CDR2 (germline): SGHTA, FQGTGA. V shed 3 bases and J shed 5 bases, with 10 bases lying between them. The CDR3 coding sequence is TGTGCCAGCAGCTTGGGCCCACGGGAGACCCAGTACTTC. Protein: CASSLGPRETQYF.

The CDR3 region is CASSLPTPQRSPLHF. CDR3 sequence (DNA): TGTGCCAGCAGCTTACCAACCCCGCAGCGTTCACCCCTCCACTTT. The chain is built from TRBV7-8 and TRBJ1-6; D gene ambiguous. Germline V gene data show CDR1 as SGHVS and CDR2 as FQNEAQ. V shed 2 bases and J shed 9 bases, with 14 bases lying between them. The CDR3 is made up of 15 amino acids.

The V and J genes are TRBV10-3 and TRBJ2-5; 8 nucleotides match TRBD2. There are 14 residues in the CDR3. Germline values: CDR1 ENHRY, CDR2 SYGVKD. The V segment lost 6 bases and the J segment 5 bases; nucleotides outside the gene matches: 8. In DNA form, the CDR3 reads TGTGCCATCAGCCAACTAGCGGAGGGGGAGACCCAGTACTTC. Translation gives CAISQLAEGETQYF.

This clonotype was observed a single time. The chain combines TRBV7-3 with TRBJ2-3; TRBD2 matches 8 bases. Germline V CDR1 and CDR2: SGHTA, FQGTGA. J lost 0 bases, V lost 4 bases, and 9 bases had no gene match. CDR3 length equals 17 residues. CDR3: CASSSTGGPPSTDTQYF. Written as DNA, the CDR3 is TGTGCCAGCAGCTCAACGGGGGGGCCGCCGAGCACAGATACGCAGTATTTT.

The V gene is TRBV15, the J gene TRBJ2-1; tentatively, D is TRBD1 or TRBD2 (6 bases each). Germline CDR1 LNHNV, CDR2 YYDKDF (reference sequence). Between the trimmed V and J ends, which lost 3 bases and 5 bases, there was a span of 23 bases. The CDR3 sequence is 18 residues long. DNA of the CDR3: TGTGCCACCAGCAGCGTAGAAGATTGGCCGGGGGCGGACAATGAGCAGTTCTTC. Amino acid sequence: CATSSVEDWPGADNEQFF.

The count of this clonotype is one. At one of its ends the junction is not consistent with the germline gene, which may arise from a read error. The chain links TRBV25-1 to TRBJ1-1, with 9 bases aligning to TRBD1. There are 14 residues in the CDR3. The germline V gene encodes CDR1 MGHDK and CDR2 SYGVNS. The CDR3 nucleotides read TGTGCCAGCAGCGCGGGACAGGGAGCCACTGACGCTTTCTTT. Encoded protein: CASSAGQGATDAFF. Based on the CDR3 plus reference TRBV25-1 and TRBJ1-1, the full variable domain is EADIYQTPRYLVIGTGKKITLECSQTMGHDKMYWYQQDPGMELHLIHYSYGVNSTEKGDLSSESTVSRIRTEHFPLTLESARPSHTSQYLCASSAGQGATDAFFGQGTRLTVV.

The chain employs TRBV20-1 and TRBJ2-7, with TRBD1 matching over 9 bases. Germline lookup yields CDR1 DFQATT and CDR2 SNEGSKA (reference sequence). Unmatched junction bases numbered 8, after V lost 5 bases and J lost 3 bases. The CDR3 has 14 residues. The CDR3 nucleotides read TGCAGTGCTCCCAGCCGGGACAGGGACTACGAGCAGTACTTC. Encoded protein: CSAPSRDRDYEQYF.

In this sample, this clonotype turned up a few times. This chain uses TRBV7-9 with TRBJ2-7, with 13 nucleotides matching TRBD2. The CDR3 extends over 15 amino acids. Germline loops: CDR1 SEHNR, CDR2 FQNEAQ (reference sequence). Trimming at V came to 5 bases and at J to 2 bases, leaving 3 bases not matched to a gene. CDR3 residues: CASSLTSGGAYEQYF. Here the CDR3 DNA reads TGTGCCAGCAGCCTAACTAGCGGGGGGGCCTACGAGCAGTACTTC.

This clonotype has just one count. The chain joins TRBV24-1 to TRBJ2-7; TRBD2 matches at 7 bases. The J call is in doubt because the DNA end fits TRBJ2-5 better. The CDR3 is made up of 16 amino acids. CDR1 KGHDR and CDR2 SFDVKD come from the germline V gene. This CDR3 is CATSDSGAGVEETQYF. The CDR3 DNA sequence: TGTGCCACCAGTGATTCCGGGGCGGGGGTAGAAGAGACCCAGTACTTC.